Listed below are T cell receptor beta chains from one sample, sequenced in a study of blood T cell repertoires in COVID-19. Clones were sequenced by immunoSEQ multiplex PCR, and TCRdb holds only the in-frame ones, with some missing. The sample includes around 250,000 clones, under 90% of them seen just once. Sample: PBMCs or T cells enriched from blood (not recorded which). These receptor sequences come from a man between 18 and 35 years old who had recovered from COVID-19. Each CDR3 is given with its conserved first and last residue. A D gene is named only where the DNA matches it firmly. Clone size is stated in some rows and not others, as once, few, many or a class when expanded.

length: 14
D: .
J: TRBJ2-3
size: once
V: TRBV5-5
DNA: TGTGCCAGCAGCTTCGGGATCACCACAGATACGCAGTATTTT
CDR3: CASSFGITTDTQYF

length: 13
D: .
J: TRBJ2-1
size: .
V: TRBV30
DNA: TGTGCCTGGAGTGTGAGGTTTACCAATGAGCAGTTCTTC
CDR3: CAWSVRFTNEQFF

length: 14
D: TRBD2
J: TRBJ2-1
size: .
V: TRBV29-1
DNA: TGCAGCTTTATTACTAGCGGGACCTACAATGAGCAGTTCTTC
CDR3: CSFITSGTYNEQFF

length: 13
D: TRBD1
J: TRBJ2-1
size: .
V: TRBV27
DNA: TGTGCCAGCAGGCGACAGGGTAACAATGAGCAGTTCTTC
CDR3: CASRRQGNNEQFF

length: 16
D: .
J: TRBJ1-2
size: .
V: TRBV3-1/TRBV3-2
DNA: TGTGCCAGCAGCCAAGATCAGGTCGGGGGTGGCTATGGCTACACCTTC
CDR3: CASSQDQVGGGYGYTF

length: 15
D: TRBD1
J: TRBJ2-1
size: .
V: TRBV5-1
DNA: TGCGCCAGCAGCTTGGGAGGGACAGGGAACAATGAGCAGTTCTTC
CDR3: CASSLGGTGNNEQFF

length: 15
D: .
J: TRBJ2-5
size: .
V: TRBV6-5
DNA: TGTGCCAGCAGTTTTCAGGGAATAGTGTGGGAGACCCAGTACTTC
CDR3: CASSFQGIVWETQYF

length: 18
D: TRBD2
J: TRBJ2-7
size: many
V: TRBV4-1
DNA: TGCGCCAGCAGCCAAGTCGACCTGGGACTAGCGGGGGAAGGCGAGCAGTACTTC
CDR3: CASSQVDLGLAGEGEQYF

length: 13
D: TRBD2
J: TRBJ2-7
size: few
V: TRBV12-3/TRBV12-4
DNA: TGTGCCAGCAGTTTCGGGGGGGAATACGAGCAGTACTTC
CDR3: CASSFGGEYEQYF

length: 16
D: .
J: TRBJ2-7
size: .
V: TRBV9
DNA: TGTGCCAGCAGCCCACGCTCACAGGGTTTCTCCTACGAGCAGTACTTC
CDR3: CASSPRSQGFSYEQYF

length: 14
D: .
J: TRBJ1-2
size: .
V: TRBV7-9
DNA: TGTGCCAGCAGCTTAGGGTCAGCTAACTATGGCTACACCTTC
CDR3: CASSLGSANYGYTF

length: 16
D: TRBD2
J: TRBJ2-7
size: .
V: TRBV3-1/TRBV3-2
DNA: TGTGCCAGCAGCCAAACCGGGACTAGCGGGCCCTACGAGCAGTACTTC
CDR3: CASSQTGTSGPYEQYF

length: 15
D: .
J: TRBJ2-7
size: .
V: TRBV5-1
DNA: TGCGCCAGCAGCTTGGGAGCGGGCCGCTCCTACGAGCAGTACTTC
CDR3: CASSLGAGRSYEQYF

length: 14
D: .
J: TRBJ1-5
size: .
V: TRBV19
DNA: TGTGCCAGTAGTATAAAGTCAGGCAATCAGCCCCAGCATTTT
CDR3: CASSIKSGNQPQHF

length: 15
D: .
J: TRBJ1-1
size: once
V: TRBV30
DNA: TGTGCCTGGAGTTCTACACCCAGGGTCGGGACTGAAGCTTTCTTT
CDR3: CAWSSTPRVGTEAFF

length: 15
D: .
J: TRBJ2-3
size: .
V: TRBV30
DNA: TGTGCCTGGAGTCTGACTGAGAGTTTCACAGATACGCAGTATTTT
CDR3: CAWSLTESFTDTQYF

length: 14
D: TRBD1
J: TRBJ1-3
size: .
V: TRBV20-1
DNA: TGCAGTGCTAGTCACAGGGGTCTCGGAAACACCATATATTTT
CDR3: CSASHRGLGNTIYF

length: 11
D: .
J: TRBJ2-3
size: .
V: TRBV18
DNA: TGTGCCAGCTCGGCCACAGATACGCAGTATTTT
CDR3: CASSATDTQYF

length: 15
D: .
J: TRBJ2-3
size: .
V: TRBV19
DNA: TGTGCCAGTAGTATGTGGCACGAGGAAACAGATACGCAGTATTTT
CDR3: CASSMWHEETDTQYF

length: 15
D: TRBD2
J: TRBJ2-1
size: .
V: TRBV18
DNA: TGTGCCAGCTCACCGATGGCGGGAGGGGGTAATGAGCAGTTCTTC
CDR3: CASSPMAGGGNEQFF

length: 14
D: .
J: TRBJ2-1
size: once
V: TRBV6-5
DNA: TGTGCCAGCAGCCTTCACAAAACGGAGGATGAGCAGTTCTTC
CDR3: CASSLHKTEDEQFF

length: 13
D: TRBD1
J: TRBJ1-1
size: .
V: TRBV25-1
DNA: TGTGCCAGCAGTGGACAGGGGAGGGCTGAAGCTTTCTTT
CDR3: CASSGQGRAEAFF

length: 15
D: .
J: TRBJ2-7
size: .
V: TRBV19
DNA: TGTGCCAGTAGTCAAGGGGGTGGGAGAACTTACGAGCAGTACTTC
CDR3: CASSQGGGRTYEQYF

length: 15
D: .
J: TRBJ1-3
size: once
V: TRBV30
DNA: TGTGCCTGGAGTGTACAGATAAGCTCTGGAAACACCATATATTTT
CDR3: CAWSVQISSGNTIYF

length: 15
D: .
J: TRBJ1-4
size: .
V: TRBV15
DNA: TGTGCCACCAGCAGAGGGCGCGGGAAACGAGAAAAACTGTTTTTT
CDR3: CATSRGRGKREKLFF

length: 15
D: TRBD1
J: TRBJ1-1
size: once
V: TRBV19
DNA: TGTGCCAGTAGTACCCGGGACAGGGTCTACACTGAAGCTTTCTTT
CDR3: CASSTRDRVYTEAFF

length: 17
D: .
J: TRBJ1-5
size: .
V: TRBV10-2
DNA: TGCGCCAGCAGTGAGTCGAGGCGGGCAGGGGATTATCAGCCCCAGCATTTT
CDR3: CASSESRRAGDYQPQHF

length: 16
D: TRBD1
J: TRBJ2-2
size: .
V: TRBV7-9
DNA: TGTGCCAGCAGCTTATTCGTCGAGGGGGCGCCCGGGGAGCTGTTTTTT
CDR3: CASSLFVEGAPGELFF

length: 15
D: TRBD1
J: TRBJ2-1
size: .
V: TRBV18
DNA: TGTGCCAGCTCACCAGACAGGGGTCCTGGCAATGAGCAGTTCTTC
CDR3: CASSPDRGPGNEQFF

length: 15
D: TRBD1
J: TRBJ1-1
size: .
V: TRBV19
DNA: TGTGCCAGTAGTTCCCGACAGGGCATCGACACTGAAGCTTTCTTT
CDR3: CASSSRQGIDTEAFF

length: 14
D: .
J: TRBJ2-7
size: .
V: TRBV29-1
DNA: TGCAGCGTTGAAGAAACTGGACAGACCTACGAGCAGTACTTC
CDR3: CSVEETGQTYEQYF

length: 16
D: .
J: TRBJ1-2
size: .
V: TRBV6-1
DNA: TGTGCCAGCAGTGGGGTCGATCAGGCCCTTATTAATGGCTACACCTTC
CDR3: CASSGVDQALINGYTF

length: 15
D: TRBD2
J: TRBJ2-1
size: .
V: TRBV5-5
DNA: TGTGCCAGCAGCCTTGCTGCGGGAGGGATCGGTGAGCAGTTCTTC
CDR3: CASSLAAGGIGEQFF

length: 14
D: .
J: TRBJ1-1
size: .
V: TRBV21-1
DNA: TGTGCCAGCACCCAAAACAGGGCGACCGTTGAAGCTTTCTTT
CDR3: CASTQNRATVEAFF

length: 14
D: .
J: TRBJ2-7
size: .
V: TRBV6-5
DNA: TGTGCCAGCAGTCCATATTCCGGGGCCTACGAGCAGTACTTC
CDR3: CASSPYSGAYEQYF

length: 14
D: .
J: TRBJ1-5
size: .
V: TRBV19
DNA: TGTGCCAGTAGTATTCCCACTATATATCAGCCCCAGCATTTT
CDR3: CASSIPTIYQPQHF

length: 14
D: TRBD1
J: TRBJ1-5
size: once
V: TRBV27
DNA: TGTGCCAGCAGTTTAGGGACAGGGAATCAGCCCCAGCATTTT
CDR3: CASSLGTGNQPQHF

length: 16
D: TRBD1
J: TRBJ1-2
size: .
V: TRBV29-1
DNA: TGCAGCGTTGTTGGCGGCCCGACAGGGGAGATGTATGGCTACACCTTC
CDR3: CSVVGGPTGEMYGYTF